This TCR beta chain derives from a study of a mutant IDH1 vaccine in newly diagnosed glioma. Described time point: baseline, week 1 (first vaccination visit). The treatment: pre-vaccination baseline after standard-of-care therapy. This CDR3 spans 14 amino acids. The V end lost 5 bases, the J end lost 1 base, and 11 bases lay between the germline ends. The germline V gene encodes CDR1 SGHTA and CDR2 FQGTGA. Measured with immunoSEQ multiplex PCR; TCRdb has only the in-frame clones, and not every one. This sample has about 98,000 clones, with roughly 89% found just once. The chain links TRBV7-3 to TRBJ1-1; TRBD1 is a possible D gene (6 bases). This material consisted of PBMCs, taken from a glioma patient treated with radiotherapy, temozolomide or both. The TCR comes from a woman aged 45-60 years with glioma. The CDR3 DNA sequence: TGTGCCAGCAGCCGGGGACACCGGAACACTGAAGCTTTCTTT. The encoded protein is CASSRGHRNTEAFF. Together with reference TRBV7-3 and TRBJ1-1, the CDR3 gives the full variable domain: GAGVSQTPSNKVTEKGKYVELRCDPISGHTALYWYRQSLGQGPEFLIYFQGTGAADDSGLPNDRFFAVRPEGSVSTLKIQRTERGDSAVYLCASSRGHRNTEAFFGQGTRLTVV.